These 11 T cell receptor beta chains came from one sample sequenced in a study of control samples from healthy donors and cancer patients (TCRdb year 2020). Libraries were made using the immunoSEQ multiplex PCR assay. TCRdb provides this immuneACCESS table in a form limited to in-frame rearrangements. Some clones are lacking; in checked studies, under half of them reflect an unresolved V gene, and why the rest are absent is not known. This sample is represented by a few hundred thousand clones; 90% of them were singletons. Together, the top ten hold roughly 6.4% of the sample. Sequenced input: PBMCs. The receptors were sampled from a man between 35 and 55 years old with head and neck cancer.

This clone was picked up one time. Other DNA sequences in this specimen translate into the identical CDR3. The chain recombines TRBV6-2 or TRBV6-3 with TRBJ2-2; D uncertain. The CDR3 loop spans 11 amino acids. Deletions cut 6 bases from V and 6 bases from J, with 5 bases between. Germline CDR1 MNHEY, CDR2 SVGEGT. CDR3 bases: TGTGCCAGCAGCTCCGCCGGGGAGCTGTTTTTT. Its protein product is CASSSAGELFF.

The chain is built from TRBV30 and TRBJ1-1, with D tentatively TRBD1 (5 bases). The germline V gene has CDR1 GTSNPN and CDR2 SVGIG (reference sequence). Trimming took off 3 bases at V and 3 bases at J, with 17 bases between the two ends. The CDR3 totals 15 residues. The CDR3 here is CAWSGGQGGDTEAFF. Written as DNA, the CDR3 is TGTGCCTGGAGCGGTGGCCAGGGAGGCGACACTGAAGCTTTCTTT.

The chain links TRBV28 to TRBJ1-1; 8 bases are shared with TRBD1. This CDR3 has 13 amino acids. V lost 7 bases and J lost 6; bases outside the gene matches: 7. From germline, CDR1 is MDHEN and CDR2 SYDVKM. CDR3 nucleotides: TGTGCCAGCATTCCAGGGGGCCGGGCTGAAGCTTTCTTT. As protein: CASIPGGRAEAFF.

The V call is TRBV15, the J call TRBJ1-1; D perhaps matches TRBD1 (5 bases). CDR3 length equals 15 residues. CDR1 and CDR2 from the germline V gene are LNHNV and YYDKDF (reference sequence). V lost 1 base to trimming and J lost 1 base, with 10 bases between them. The CDR3 protein is CATSRARGTNTEAFF. As DNA, the CDR3 is TGTGCCACCAGCAGAGCTAGAGGGACGAACACTGAAGCTTTCTTT.

The chain joins TRBV28 to TRBJ2-1; a possible D gene is TRBD1 (5 bases). CDR1 MDHEN and CDR2 SYDVKM come from the germline V gene. The ends were cut back, 4 bases at V and 8 bases at J, with 12 bases in the middle. The CDR3 length is 13 residues. Here the CDR3 reads CASSWGLIYEQFF. CDR3 in DNA: TGTGCCAGCAGTTGGGGCCTTATATATGAGCAGTTCTTC.

The genes are TRBV9 and TRBJ1-2; weak D call: TRBD1 (6 bases). The CDR3 extends over 13 amino acids. V lost 3 bases to trimming and J lost 7 bases, with 13 bases between them. The germline V gene encodes CDR1 SGDLS and CDR2 YYNGEE. DNA for the CDR3: TGTGCCAGCAGCGACAGGGTGTCGAGTGGCTACACCTTC. Protein: CASSDRVSSGYTF.

The gene calls are TRBV29-1 and TRBJ2-2; D gene ambiguous. Trimming stripped 6 bases from V and 2 bases from J, with 13 bases between. CDR1 and CDR2 from the germline V gene are SQVTM and ANQGSEA. This CDR3 is built from 14 residues. The CDR3 spells CSVGRTYNTGELFF. The CDR3 coding sequence is TGCAGCGTCGGACGGACCTACAACACCGGGGAGCTGTTTTTT.

The chain is built from TRBV20-1 and TRBJ2-5; D call uncertain. Germline V lookup: CDR1 DFQATT, CDR2 SNEGSKA (reference sequence). Trimming cost V 3 bases and J 2 bases, with 4 bases left between them. The CDR3 length is 11 residues. The CDR3 DNA follows: TGCAGTGCTAGTGGACAAGAGACCCAGTACTTC. Its translation: CSASGQETQYF.

This clone turned up a few times. J is TRBJ1-6 and V is TRBV11-2; D gene ambiguous. Germline V lookup: CDR1 SGHAT, CDR2 FQNNGV. The CDR3 runs to 12 residues. Trimming took off 8 bases at V and 7 bases at J, with 9 bases between the two ends. DNA of the CDR3: TGTGCCAGCGGGATTACGAATTCACCCCTCCACTTT. Amino acid sequence: CASGITNSPLHF.

The gene calls are TRBV28 and TRBJ2-1, with TRBD2 as a possible D gene (5 bases). V shed 3 bases and J shed 6 bases, with 12 bases lying between them. Per the germline V gene, CDR1 is MDHEN and CDR2 is SYDVKM. The CDR3 spans 14 residues. The CDR3 is CASSFDYNLNEQFF. The CDR3 DNA reads as TGTGCCAGCAGTTTTGACTACAACCTCAATGAGCAGTTCTTC.

The chain combines TRBV4-1 with TRBJ2-7; 7 positions agree with TRBD1. In germline, CDR1 is MGHRA, CDR2 YSYEKL. The trim removed 3 bases at V and 3 bases at J, leaving 8 bases unmatched. CDR3 length: 15 residues. The chain's CDR3 is CASSQEQGLVYEQYF. CDR3 coding DNA: TGCGCCAGCAGCCAGGAACAGGGGCTAGTCTACGAGCAGTACTTC.